This T cell receptor (beta chain) was sequenced in a study of vaccination and CD4 T cells after COVID-19 (dated by TCRdb to between 2021 and 2023). Regarding the research as a whole: Convalescent patients had a positive SARS-CoV-2 result on nasal swab PCR, and of these patients, fewer than ten had mild disease and one had severe disease. Post-COVID blood samples from convalescent patients were collected a median of around 100 days after diagnosis, with a range of 35 to 161 days. Control cultures received a CEFX viral epitope pool as the positive control, an HIV-1 Nef peptide pool as the negative control, or no peptide. Each participant got two doses of either the Pfizer-BioNTech BNT162b2 vaccine (n=8) or the Moderna mRNA-1273 vaccine (n=2). The time from the second vaccine dose to post-vaccine blood sampling had a median of approximately 72 days and ranged from about 14 to 241 days. In the convalescent cohort there were six males and four females, among whom were two Hispanic individuals, seven Caucasians, two Asians and one multiracial person. In over 8 COVID-19 convalescent patients and a handful of infection-naive healthy vaccine recipients, the spike-specific CD4+ TCR repertoire before mRNA vaccination was compared with the repertoire after mRNA vaccination. Overlapping spike peptide pools from SARS-CoV-2 and from the common cold coronaviruses HCoV-NL63, HCoV-OC43 and HCoV-229E were used as culture stimuli. Study-wide conclusions, independent of this receptor: Among the post-vaccine SARS-CoV-2-reactive clones in convalescent patients, a median 86.3% showed up only after vaccination, which suggests vaccine-specific priming. The median number of SARS-CoV-2-reactive clonotypes rose from roughly 20 after infection to 38 after vaccination, but the change was not significant. Only a relatively small number of convalescent patients were included in the study, and early timepoints following natural infection were not analyzed. Of the vaccine-specific clones found in convalescent patients, nearly all (304 of 307) were mono-reactive for SARS-CoV-2 spike instead of being cross-reactive with common cold coronaviruses.

This clonotype was observed a few times. Its specific antigen is unknown. No much larger clone is present one base from it, and per-base qualities are unavailable. This sample's treatment or condition label indicates: approximately 10-day PBMC culture with coronavirus spike peptide pools or control peptides (ViraFEST assay). The ViraFEST assay was used in the study, in which antigen-specific T cells were expanded with peptide pools and expanded clonotypes were subsequently identified by TCR sequencing. The convalescent patients' positive SARS-CoV-2 PCR tests fell between March and December 2020, which was before the Alpha, Beta and Delta variants emerged in the United States. Each well held 2.2 million or so PBMCs cultured with approximately 9.1 ug/ml peptide pools in IMDM containing around 4.5% human AB serum and approximately 10 IU/ml IL-2. On days 3 and 7, half of the culture medium was replaced with fresh IL-2-containing medium. CD4+ T cells were isolated after approximately 10 days of culture through negative selection using the EasySep CD4+ T cell isolation kit. Ficoll-Paque Plus gradient centrifugation was used to isolate PBMCs from whole blood, and the isolated PBMCs were then either used fresh or cryopreserved at -140C. In general, triplicate wells were set up for every culture condition.

Library construction relied on PCR. DNA from cultured CD4+ T cells was subjected to TCR sequencing with the Oncomine TCR Beta short-read assay at the Johns Hopkins FTIC core. Genomic DNA was extracted from the cultured CD4+ T cells with the QIAamp micro DNA kit. The Oncomine TCR Beta libraries from cultured CD4+ T cells were pooled using unique dual indexes and then sequenced on an Illumina iSeq 100. Per the source publication's procedure: Non-productive sequences were removed, and CDR3s that did not start with C, did not end with F or W, or were shorter than 7 amino acids were discarded. The MANAFEST web application was used to identify antigen-specific clonotypes by comparing peptide-stimulated wells against reference wells and other culture wells. Positive clones required FDR below 0.05, an odds ratio above 5, and productive frequency above 0.1% in at least two of three replicate wells. Clonotypes that were significantly expanded in both SARS-CoV-2 spike wells and at least one common cold coronavirus spike condition were defined as cross-reactive. Levenshtein distances (stringdist) and unrooted phylogenetic trees (ape) in R version 3.6.1 were used to assess CDR3 homology. TCRdb applied fastp at Q25 and MiXCR to the public reads, then kept only in-frame beta chains. Every distinct CDR3 protein forms one entry, paired with its most common genes and DNA. For this entry, the V and J calls and clone size follow TCRdb and not the study's own pipeline. Present in this sample are 13,000 or so distinct CDR3 sequences, 35% to 50% of which were seen just once. The ten largest clones take up just under 9.5% of the sample.

V loses 2 bases, J loses 3 bases, and the germline ends lie 11 bases apart. The CDR3 covers 14 residues, taking in both the cysteine and the phenylalanine. Here the CDR3 DNA is all that survives: 42 bases in frame from base 1. Reading the germline V gene (reference sequence) gives CDR1 DFQATT and CDR2 SNEGSKA. The receptor was derived from a human donor who had recovered from COVID-19. Sample: CD4+ T cells from blood, cultured in vitro. Rearrangement joined TRBV20-1 to TRBJ1-5, with the D gene too uncertain to name. CDR3 reads: CSARSPGDNQPQHF. The nucleotides are TGCAGTGCTAGATCCCCAGGAGACAATCAGCCCCAGCATTTT.